This T cell receptor (beta chain) was sequenced for a study of early stage breast cancer tumors. Clones were sequenced by immunoSEQ multiplex PCR, and TCRdb holds only the in-frame ones, with some missing. Altogether about 5,500 clones are present, 70% being singletons, with the ten largest covering roughly an eighth. Germline V gene data show CDR1 as KGHSH and CDR2 as LQKENI. The V and J ends lost 1 base and 0 bases respectively, with 16 bases between them. This CDR3 region has 17 residues. This TCR was recovered from a person aged 55 to 75 with breast cancer. V gene TRBV18 combines with J gene TRBJ2-7; TRBD1 or TRBD2 may be the D gene (6 bases each). Sequencing was performed on normal breast tissue next to the tumor. CDR3 sequence: CASSPLGGGTYSYEQYF. Written as DNA, the CDR3 is TGTGCCAGCTCACCACTAGGAGGGGGTACCTACTCCTACGAGCAGTACTTC.